Below, 18 T cell receptor beta chains from the same sample are listed, as sequenced in a study of CD8 T cells in ankylosing spondylitis. Via MiXCR, TCRdb re-called the 5' RACE reads, giving one row per CDR3 protein. The sample yields under 250,000 distinct CDR3 sequences, approximately 10% seen once. What was sequenced was blood, either unsorted or a sorted T cell fraction (not recorded which). These receptors were obtained from a male donor with ankylosing spondylitis or in good health (not recorded which).

The sample holds many counts of this clonotype. The rearrangement joins TRBV9 to TRBJ2-1; 14 bases map to TRBD2. Germline V gene sequence: CDR1 SGDLS, CDR2 YYNGEE. Trimming took 6 bases from V and 12 from J; bases not matched to a gene: 11. The CDR3 contains 15 residues. The CDR3 sequence: CASNYAGLAGAMQFF. The CDR3 region has the DNA TGTGCCAGCAACTATGCGGGACTAGCGGGAGCGATGCAGTTCTTC.

The genes are TRBV19 and TRBJ2-7; TRBD2 matches 13 bases. Germline-derived CDR1 and CDR2 are LNHDA and SQIVND (reference sequence). The CDR3 has 16 amino acids. V lost 6 bases to trimming and J lost 4 bases; unmatched junction nucleotides: 9. This chain's CDR3 is CASSPGLAGEGYEQYF. DNA of the CDR3: TGTGCCAGTAGCCCCGGACTAGCGGGAGAGGGTTACGAGCAGTACTTC. The full variable domain, rest sourced from reference TRBV19 and TRBJ2-7, is DGGITQSPKYLFRKEGQNVTLSCEQNLNHDAMYWYRQDPGQGLRLIYYSQIVNDFQKGDIAEGYSVSREKKESFPLTVTSAQKNPTAFYLCASSPGLAGEGYEQYFGPGTRLTVT.

The rearrangement uses TRBV10-1 and TRBJ1-1, with a tentative D call TRBD1 (5 bases). Per the germline V gene, CDR1 is WNHNN and CDR2 is SYGVQD (reference sequence). The CDR3 has 17 residues. Trimming left V 5 bases short and J 3 bases short, with 22 bases between. The CDR3 reads CASSPGQAATRDTEAFF. The CDR3 nucleotides read TGCGCCAGCAGTCCTGGACAAGCTGCTACCAGGGACACTGAAGCTTTCTTT.

In its sample, this clonotype was seen many times. This chain links TRBV30 with TRBJ1-1; TRBD1 agrees at 7 bases. The CDR3 has 13 residues. V lost 2 bases, J lost 5 bases, and 5 bases stayed unmatched. CDR1 and CDR2 from the germline V gene are GTSNPN and SVGIG (reference sequence). The CDR3 DNA sequence: TGTGCCTGGAGTCTTCCGACAGGGACTGAAGCTTTCTTT. Translation gives CAWSLPTGTEAFF.

This clonotype was counted many times. This chain connects TRBV3-1 to TRBJ2-2; either TRBD1 or TRBD2 may fit D (5 bases each). Germline V gives CDR1 LGHDT, CDR2 YNNKEL (reference sequence). The CDR3 has 16 amino acids. V shed 4 bases and J shed 0 bases, with 12 bases lying between them. The CDR3 nucleotides are TGTGCCAGCAGCCCGCTGTGGGGACCGAACACCGGGGAGCTGTTTTTT. Protein: CASSPLWGPNTGELFF.

Only a few counts were recorded for this clonotype. The rearrangement links TRBV5-1 to TRBJ1-5; TRBD1 aligns across 7 bases. V trimming: 2 bases; J trimming: 8 bases; junction bases outside the gene matches: 10. The CDR3 runs 15 residues. The V gene's germline CDR1 is SGHRS and CDR2 YFSETQ. CDR3 DNA sequence: TGCGCCAGCAGCTTAGAGGGGGCCACGGGGGAGCCCCAGCATTTT. Translated: CASSLEGATGEPQHF. Using reference TRBV5-1 and TRBJ1-5 for the parts outside the CDR3, the full variable domain is KAGVTQTPRYLIKTRGQQVTLSCSPISGHRSVSWYQQTPGQGLQFLFEYFSETQRNKGNFPGRFSGRQFSNSRSEMNVSTLELGDSALYLCASSLEGATGEPQHFGDGTRLSIL.

This clonotype was counted at least ten times. The chain's CDR3 is CASSFRDRDTDTQYF. The CDR3 coding sequence is TGCGCCAGCAGCTTCCGGGACAGAGACACAGATACGCAGTATTTT. V and J are TRBV5-1 and TRBJ2-3; 7 positions match TRBD1. V lost 2 bases and J lost 2; bases outside the gene matches: 5. The CDR3 spans 15 residues. Germline-derived CDR1 and CDR2 are SGHRS and YFSETQ. The whole variable domain, remainder taken from reference TRBV5-1 and TRBJ2-3, is KAGVTQTPRYLIKTRGQQVTLSCSPISGHRSVSWYQQTPGQGLQFLFEYFSETQRNKGNFPGRFSGRQFSNSRSEMNVSTLELGDSALYLCASSFRDRDTDTQYFGPGTRLTVL.

This clonotype was observed at least ten times. This chain uses TRBV30 with TRBJ2-3; 14 bases match TRBD2. Germline V CDR1 and CDR2: GTSNPN, SVGIG (reference sequence). This CDR3 region has 15 residues. The ends lost 5 bases at V and 1 base at J; junction bases unmatched: 2. The CDR3 here is CAWGGLAGGTDTQYF. The CDR3 coding sequence is TGTGCCTGGGGGGGACTAGCGGGAGGCACAGATACGCAGTATTTT.

In this sample, this clonotype turned up many times. The chain carries TRBV25-1 and TRBJ1-1; 7 bases are shared with TRBD1. The CDR3 is made up of 14 amino acids. Losses at the gene ends were 6 bases for V and 1 base for J; bases not matched to a gene: 5. Germline CDR1 is MGHDK and CDR2 is SYGVNS. CDR3 coding DNA: TGTGCCAGCAGATCCCGGGACAGGAACACTGAAGCTTTCTTT. Protein sequence: CASRSRDRNTEAFF. The full variable domain, rest sourced from reference TRBV25-1 and TRBJ1-1, is EADIYQTPRYLVIGTGKKITLECSQTMGHDKMYWYQQDPGMELHLIHYSYGVNSTEKGDLSSESTVSRIRTEHFPLTLESARPSHTSQYLCASRSRDRNTEAFFGQGTRLTVV.

This clonotype came up many times. The V gene is TRBV10-3, the J gene TRBJ2-3; D unclear. The CDR3 is 14 residues long. V was shortened by 4 bases and J by 5 bases, with 13 bases between the two germline ends. Per the germline V gene, CDR1 is ENHRY and CDR2 is SYGVKD. The CDR3 nucleotides read TGTGCCATCAGTGTAACTCTCCTACAAGATACGCAGTATTTT. Residues: CAISVTLLQDTQYF.

The sample holds many counts of this clonotype. The genes are TRBV7-8 and TRBJ1-5, with a weak D call TRBD1 (6 bases). From germline, CDR1 is SGHVS and CDR2 FQNEAQ. With 5 bases removed from V and 5 bases from J, the gap between germline ends came to 10 bases. The CDR3 has 13 residues. The CDR3 sequence: CASSTNRDQPQHF. The CDR3 DNA follows: TGTGCCAGCAGCACCAACAGGGATCAGCCCCAGCATTTT.

In this sample, this clonotype turned up many times. This chain connects TRBV20-1 to TRBJ2-1; D possibly corresponds to TRBD2 (5 bases). Germline CDR1 reads DFQATT; CDR2 reads SNEGSKA (reference sequence). Trimming removed 2 bases from V and 6 bases from J, with 17 bases in between. The CDR3 sequence is 15 residues long. The CDR3 coding sequence is TGCAGTGCTAGACGATGGGTGGTCCGGGGCAATGAGCAGTTCTTC. It codes for CSARRWVVRGNEQFF.

This clonotype turned up a few times. The V call is TRBV30, the J call TRBJ1-2; D uncertain. There are 12 residues in the CDR3. Germline CDR1 is GTSNPN and CDR2 is SVGIG (reference sequence). The V and J ends lost 8 bases and 6 bases respectively, with 16 bases between them. CDR3 nucleotides: TGTGCCAGGGCAGCCGAGTGGGATGGCTACACCTTC. Translating it yields CARAAEWDGYTF.

This clonotype was counted at least ten times. This sequence joins TRBV2 and TRBJ1-1; D call uncertain. Germline loops: CDR1 SNHLY, CDR2 FYNNEI. CDR3 length: 15 residues. Trimming left V 3 bases short and J 6 bases short, with 17 bases between. The CDR3 sequence: CASSDQDSYRAEAFF. CDR3 bases: TGTGCCAGCAGTGATCAGGACTCTTACCGGGCTGAAGCTTTCTTT.

The sample holds many counts of this clonotype. V is TRBV5-5 and J is TRBJ1-5; D is unclear. The CDR3 totals 13 residues. V was shortened by 5 bases and J by 11 bases, with 17 bases between the two germline ends. CDR1 and CDR2 (germline): SGHKS, YYEKEE (reference sequence). The CDR3: CASSRDRAVTQHF. CDR3 DNA sequence: TGTGCCAGCAGTCGTGACCGGGCGGTCACCCAGCATTTT.

In this sample, this clonotype turned up many times. The chain combines TRBV5-1 with TRBJ2-2; TRBD1 matches 7 bases. CDR1 is SGHRS, CDR2 YFSETQ, per germline. The trim removed 2 bases at V and 1 base at J, leaving 5 bases unmatched. CDR3 length: 16 amino acids. CDR3 amino acids: CASSFSGTENTGELFF. The CDR3 DNA is TGCGCCAGCAGCTTTTCCGGGACAGAGAACACCGGGGAGCTGTTTTTT.

This clonotype was recorded many times. Here the CDR3 reads CSVYIGPGNTEAFF. CDR3 nucleotides: TGCAGCGTTTATATAGGGCCAGGGAATACTGAAGCTTTCTTT. The chain combines TRBV29-1 with TRBJ1-1, with D possibly being TRBD1 (5 bases). V was pared by 5 bases and J by 5 bases, with 18 bases between. Germline V lookup: CDR1 SQVTM, CDR2 ANQGSEA. The CDR3 is made up of 14 amino acids.

This clonotype has a count of ten or more. The chain uses TRBV12-3 or TRBV12-4 and TRBJ2-7; TRBD1 is a possible D gene (5 bases). The CDR3 is made up of 12 amino acids. Deletions cut 6 bases from V and 4 bases from J, with 10 bases between. The CDR3 spells CASSRKGYEQYF. The CDR3 bases are TGTGCCAGCAGCCGCAAGGGGTACGAGCAGTACTTC.